This T cell receptor (beta chain) was identified during a study of spatial heterogeneity in lung cancer. The overall study: Where present, follow-up PBMC were sequenced a median of about 22 months after resection.

This sample's time point: blood at routine non-recurrence follow-up after resection. Without sorting, whole RNA was sequenced from tumor, nontumor lung or frozen PBMC. A distinct unique molecular identifier was carried by each TCR cDNA molecule. TCRdb ran MiXCR on the 5' RACE reads and lists one entry per CDR3 protein. The sample shows about 52,000 distinct CDR3 sequences, under 8% of them seen only once. Germline CDR1 SGHKS, CDR2 YYEKEE (reference sequence). Trimming removed 6 bases from V and 7 bases from J; junction bases left unmatched: 13. CDR3 length: 15 residues. This clonotype was detected many times.

Specimen: PBMCs, collected at follow-up. V and J are TRBV5-5 and TRBJ2-3; 8 bases align to TRBD1. This clonotype originated in a female donor with early-stage non-small cell lung cancer. CDR3 nucleotides: TGTGCCAGCAACTCAGGACAGGGTGTATTGAATACGCAGTATTTT. Amino acids: CASNSGQGVLNTQYF.